The clone carrying this TCR beta chain occurred once. Germline trimming cut 7 bases from V and 6 bases from J; bases unmatched to any gene: 12. The CDR3 is made up of 15 amino acids. CDR1 is LNHDA and CDR2 is SQIVND in the germline V gene (reference sequence). This record belongs to a study of blood T cell repertoires in COVID-19. Study processing details: The authors estimated nucleated cell counts from reference gene primer amplification. TCRdb's copy holds only in-frame clones and misses some; the assay was immunoSEQ multiplex PCR. V, J and clone size reflect that table, while D and trimming were determined from the DNA. The profile shows 150,000 or so clones, 75% to 85% of them singletons. One Seattle source followed patients from active infection through their disease course.

The specimen sequenced was peripheral blood. The sequence was collected from a woman in her sixties with COVID-19, enrolled during active disease. The J gene is TRBJ1-5, the V gene TRBV19; 7 bases align to TRBD1. Here the CDR3 DNA reads TGTGCCAGTACCCCCATCGACAGGGTCGGTCAGCCCCAGCATTTT. Protein: CASTPIDRVGQPQHF.